The clone carrying this T cell receptor (beta chain) was seen many times. The antigen remains unidentified. The data were taken from a study of T cells in Graves' hyperthyroidism and ophthalmopathy. Study results and caveats: In the analysis, a 13 V-J model separated ophthalmopathy from stable hyperthyroidism.

The CDR3 spans 12 residues. The germline CDR1 and CDR2 sequences are DFQATT and SNEGSKA (reference sequence). Trimming left V 5 bases short and J 5 bases short, with 10 bases between. RNA transcripts gave rise to amplified TCR beta CDR3 regions. The HTBI primer set drove a first-round RT-PCR of the TCR CDR3. TCRdb reanalysed the multiplex PCR reads using MiXCR and keeps one entry per CDR3 protein. The data contain 450,000 to 700,000 distinct CDR3 sequences, roughly 46% of them singletons. The TCR was taken from an adult woman with Graves' disease, either hyperthyroidism or ophthalmopathy (not recorded which). The chain has TRBV20-1 and TRBJ1-5, with D unclear. Sample: peripheral blood or thyroid tissue (not recorded which). The CDR3 loop is CSARAGDQPQHF. The CDR3 DNA reads as TGCAGTGCTCGGGCTGGGGATCAGCCCCAGCATTTT.